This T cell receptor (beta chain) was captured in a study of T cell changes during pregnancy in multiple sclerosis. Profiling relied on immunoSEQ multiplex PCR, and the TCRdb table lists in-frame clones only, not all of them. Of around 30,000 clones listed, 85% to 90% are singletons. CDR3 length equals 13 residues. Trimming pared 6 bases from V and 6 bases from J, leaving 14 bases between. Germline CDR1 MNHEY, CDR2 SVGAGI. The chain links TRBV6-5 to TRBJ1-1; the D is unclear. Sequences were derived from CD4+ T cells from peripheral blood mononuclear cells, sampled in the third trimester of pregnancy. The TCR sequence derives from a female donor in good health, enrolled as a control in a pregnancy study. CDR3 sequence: CASSSPKSAEAFF. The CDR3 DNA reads TGTGCCAGCAGCTCCCCCAAGTCAGCTGAAGCTTTCTTT.